Reported below is one T cell receptor (beta chain). Antigen unknown. The data belong to a study of cytotoxic CD8 clonotypes in ibrutinib-treated CLL. Study summary: When averaged across all of the samples, the counts came to 200,000 to 300,000 productive templates and about 89,000 productive rearrangements. Points from the study as a whole: Under therapy, public clonotypes either contracted or stayed stable, and they were uncommon.

Sequencing was performed with immunoSEQ multiplex PCR; in TCRdb, only in-frame clones are kept and a portion is missing. This sample carries just over 200,000 clones, 70% of them seen once, and the ten largest clones take around 5.9%. CDR1 and CDR2 (germline): MNHEY, SMNVEV (reference sequence). The length of the CDR3 is 17 residues. V was clipped by 6 bases and J by 0 bases; unmatched bases: 9. Cryopreserved PBMCs provided approximately 1.9 micrograms of genomic DNA for the TCR beta libraries. Sample: PBMCs, taken after 12 months of ibrutinib treatment. The chain carries TRBV27 and TRBJ1-3, with 9 bases fitting TRBD1. The source is a human donor with chronic lymphocytic leukemia. The CDR3 nucleotides are TGTGCCAGCAGCCGGACAGGGGTTATTTACTCTGGAAACACCATATATTTT. This sequence encodes CASSRTGVIYSGNTIYF.